This T cell receptor (beta chain) was profiled in a study of T cell responses to AZD1222 COVID-19 vaccine. Findings of the study overall: White British people made up most donors, females outnumbered males, and clonal diversity was possibly underestimated. All repertoire sampling was performed exclusively after the peak T cell response. Nearly half of unique spike-specific TCRs reportedly avoided B.1.351 and B.1.1.7 mutated regions.

Repertoires were generated with immunoSEQ multiplex PCR, while TCRdb's copy carries only in-frame clones and drops some. The sample has approximately 140,000 clones; 90% to 95% are singletons. In the case of this clone: Its antigen remains unidentified.

This receptor was identified in an adult in good health. The source was peripheral blood, collected on day 0 of AZD1222 vaccination.

The CDR3 bases are TGTGCCAGCTCACCACGAGTGACAGGGGTCCACGAGCAGTACTTC. Its protein product is CASSPRVTGVHEQYF. The chain is built from TRBV18 and TRBJ2-7; 8 nucleotides match TRBD1. V shed 1 base and J 5 bases; nucleotides not matched to a gene: 7. Germline V gives CDR1 KGHSH, CDR2 LQKENI. There are 15 residues in the CDR3.